These 24 T cell receptor beta chains share one sample of origin, sequenced in a study of T cell responses to AZD1222 COVID-19 vaccine. The assay was immunoSEQ multiplex PCR, and TCRdb's table has in-frame clones only and misses some. The table includes over 85,000 clones, around 82% detected once. Sample: peripheral blood, taken on day 0 of AZD1222 vaccination. The receptor set was obtained from an adult in good health.

V is TRBV11-3 and J is TRBJ2-7; D is unresolved. Germline assignment: CDR1 SGHNT and CDR2 YENEEA. The CDR3 loop spans 13 amino acids. V was pared by 1 base and J by 7 bases, with 11 bases between. The CDR3 DNA reads TGTGCCAGCAGCTTAGTGGGTGGACGGGAGCAGTACTTC. Residues: CASSLVGGREQYF. The variable domain in full, with the rest retrieved from reference TRBV11-3 and TRBJ2-7, is EAGVVQSPRYKIIEKKQPVAFWCNPISGHNTLYWYLQNLGQGPELLIRYENEEAVDDSQLPKDRFSAERLKGVDSTLKIQPAELGDSAVYLCASSLVGGREQYFGPGTRLTVT.

The chain recombines TRBV24-1 with TRBJ1-2; possible D gene TRBD1, 5 bases. There are 13 residues in the CDR3. Trimming left V 9 bases short and J 6 bases short, with 16 bases between. From germline, CDR1 is KGHDR and CDR2 SFDVKD. CDR3 in DNA: TGTGCCACCGGCGGGCGACTAGGGGATGGCTACACCTTC. It specifies CATGGRLGDGYTF.

The genes are TRBV12-5 and TRBJ1-5; 7 bases line up with TRBD1. The CDR3 is made up of 17 amino acids. V lost 2 bases and J lost 5; bases outside the gene matches: 12. Germline values: CDR1 LGHNT, CDR2 FRNRAP. Written as DNA, the CDR3 is TGTGCTAGTGGTTTGTATAAAACAGGGGCAGAGGATCAGCCCCAGCATTTT. This gives the protein CASGLYKTGAEDQPQHF.

This chain joins TRBV11-3 and TRBJ1-3; D remains ambiguous. The V and J ends lost 6 bases and 2 bases respectively, with 8 bases between them. Per germline, CDR1 SGHNT and CDR2 YENEEA. The CDR3 is made up of 13 amino acids. In DNA form, the CDR3 reads TGTGCCAGCAGAGGAGGGACTGGAAACACCATATATTTT. This codes for CASRGGTGNTIYF.

This clone has just one count. The V gene is TRBV7-9, the J gene TRBJ1-1; TRBD1 is a possible D gene (6 bases). Per the germline V gene, CDR1 is SEHNR and CDR2 is FQNEAQ (reference sequence). This CDR3 has 14 amino acids. The V end lost 5 bases, the J end lost 1 base, and 11 bases lay between the germline ends. CDR3: CASSLQQGNTEAFF. CDR3 nucleotides: TGTGCCAGCAGCCTTCAACAGGGGAACACTGAAGCTTTCTTT.

The V and J genes are TRBV7-2 and TRBJ1-1, with no clear D. Germline values: CDR1 SGHTA, CDR2 FQGNSA. The CDR3 totals 16 residues. V lost 2 bases, J lost 3 bases, and 16 bases lay in between. CDR3 in amino acids: CASSLSRNRPDTEAFF. CDR3 nucleotides: TGTGCCAGCAGCTTATCTAGGAACCGGCCGGACACTGAAGCTTTCTTT.

This sequence joins TRBV20-1 and TRBJ1-5; D might be TRBD1 (6 bases). V was clipped by 3 bases and J by 7 bases, with 13 bases between them. The germline V gene has CDR1 DFQATT and CDR2 SNEGSKA (reference sequence). There are 13 residues in the CDR3. The CDR3 spells CSASGQQNQPQHF. The CDR3 coding sequence is TGCAGTGCTAGTGGACAGCAAAACCAGCCCCAGCATTTT.

This chain links TRBV12-3 or TRBV12-4 with TRBJ2-7; no clear D gene. The CDR3 is 11 residues long. Trimming cost V 4 bases and J 12 bases, with 13 bases left between them. This chain's CDR3 is CASSSYLNMYF. CDR3 DNA sequence: TGTGCCAGCAGTTCATACTTAAACATGTACTTC.

The V and J genes are TRBV29-1 and TRBJ1-1; D perhaps matches TRBD1 (6 bases). The V end was cut by 3 bases, the J end by 4 bases, with 18 bases between. Looked up from germline, CDR1 is SQVTM and CDR2 is ANQGSEA. The CDR3 covers 15 residues. The CDR3 DNA is TGCAGCGTTGATGACGGGGGGCCCGGGGGCACTGAAGCTTTCTTT. This sequence encodes CSVDDGGPGGTEAFF.

This clone was counted only a few times. This rearrangement joins TRBV3-1 (or the pseudogene TRBV3-2) to TRBJ2-7; no firm D call. Germline CDR1 and CDR2: LGHDT and YNNKEL (reference sequence). The CDR3 runs 12 residues. The germline V and J ends were trimmed by 2 bases and 7 bases, with 9 bases remaining between them. The CDR3 coding sequence is TGTGCCAGCAGCCAATGGGCTTCTGAGCAGTACGTC. Its translation is CASSQWASEQYV.

The chain recombines TRBV19 with TRBJ1-3; D ambiguous. This CDR3 has 17 amino acids. Germline V gives CDR1 LNHDA, CDR2 SQIVND (reference sequence). Trimming stripped 4 bases from V and 0 bases from J, with 16 bases between. The CDR3 DNA reads as TGTGCCAGTAGTACCCGTTCCTTCGGCAGCTCTGGAAACACCATATATTTT. It yields the protein CASSTRSFGSSGNTIYF.

V gene TRBV9 combines with J gene TRBJ1-2; D not resolved. There are 15 residues in the CDR3. V lost 0 bases, J lost 4 bases, and 13 bases lay in between. Germline V gene sequence: CDR1 SGDLS, CDR2 YYNGEE. CDR3 residues: CASSVDNRASYGYTF. CDR3 bases: TGTGCCAGCAGCGTAGATAATCGAGCCTCCTATGGCTACACCTTC.

The rearrangement uses TRBV7-9 and TRBJ2-1, with 11 bases aligning to TRBD2. Germline V gene data show CDR1 as SEHNR and CDR2 as FQNEAQ (reference sequence). The CDR3 is made up of 16 amino acids. Trimming removed 7 bases from V and 5 bases from J; junction bases left unmatched: 10. The DNA for the CDR3 is TGTGCCAGCACCCCCTTAGCGGGGGGGACGAACAATGAGCAGTTCTTC. Its protein product is CASTPLAGGTNNEQFF. Supplemented by reference TRBV7-9 and TRBJ2-1, the full variable domain reads DTGVSQNPRHKITKRGQNVTFRCDPISEHNRLYWYRQTLGQGPEFLTYFQNEAQLEKSRLLSDRFSAERPKGSFSTLEIQRTEQGDSAMYLCASTPLAGGTNNEQFFGPGTRLTVL.

The genes are TRBV24-1 and TRBJ2-2, with a weak D call TRBD1 (6 bases). CDR1 is KGHDR, CDR2 SFDVKD, per germline. The CDR3 sequence is 13 residues long. V lost 11 bases and J lost 7, with 16 bases in between. CDR3 sequence (DNA): TGTGCCATACGGGACATTCGGGGCGGGGAGCTGTTTTTT. As protein: CAIRDIRGGELFF.

CDR3 nucleotide sequence: TGCGCCAGCAGCCTGAAGCAGGGAGGCCGGACTGAAGCTTTCTTT. It translates to CASSLKQGGRTEAFF. This chain joins TRBV5-1 and TRBJ1-1; TRBD1 is a possible D gene (5 bases). CDR1 is SGHRS and CDR2 is YFSETQ in the germline V gene. This CDR3 is 15 amino acids long. V dropped 4 bases and J dropped 5 bases, with 18 bases sitting between them.

J is TRBJ2-7 and V is TRBV3-1 (or the pseudogene TRBV3-2); 7 nucleotides align to TRBD1. Germline V gene sequence: CDR1 LGHDT, CDR2 YNNKEL (reference sequence). J lost 5 bases, V lost 1 base, and 8 bases had no gene match. This CDR3 comprises 15 residues. The CDR3 sequence: CASSQGPAGGDEQYV. The CDR3 region has the DNA TGTGCCAGCAGCCAAGGTCCGGCAGGGGGTGACGAGCAGTACGTC.

The chain has TRBV30 and TRBJ1-6; the match to TRBD1 covers 7 bases. The CDR3 has 15 residues. Losses at the gene ends were 0 bases for V and 8 bases for J; bases not matched to a gene: 7. Germline CDR1 and CDR2: GTSNPN and SVGIG (reference sequence). The CDR3: CAWSVPTGRDSPLHF. CDR3 sequence (DNA): TGTGCCTGGAGTGTCCCGACAGGGAGGGATTCACCCCTCCACTTT.

This chain uses TRBV3-1 (or the pseudogene TRBV3-2) with TRBJ1-3; D ambiguous. The CDR3 consists of 15 residues. Germline-derived CDR1 and CDR2 are LGHDT and YNNKEL (reference sequence). The V gene lost 4 bases and the J gene lost 0 bases, with 10 bases spanning the gap. CDR3 bases: TGTGCCAGCAGCCCTCAGGTTTCCTCTGGAAACACCATATATTTT. Translated, it gives CASSPQVSSGNTIYF.

V and J are TRBV23-1 and TRBJ2-1; D gene unclear. TRBV23-1 is flagged as an ORF with uncertain function. The CDR3 has 11 amino acids. Trimming cost V 4 bases and J 11 bases, with 9 bases left between them. The CDR3 loop is CASSPPTQQFF. In nucleotides, the CDR3 is TGCGCCAGCAGTCCTCCGACTCAGCAGTTCTTC.

The genes are TRBV11-2 and TRBJ2-3, with 10 positions matching TRBD2. The CDR3 has 16 residues. Germline V gives CDR1 SGHAT, CDR2 FQNNGV. J gave up 2 bases and V 4 bases, and 6 bases lay outside the gene matches. DNA of the CDR3: TGTGCCAGCAGCTACACTAGCGGGGAATACACAGATACGCAGTATTTT. It specifies CASSYTSGEYTDTQYF.

This clone was seen a few times. The gene calls are TRBV5-1 and TRBJ2-3, with 10 positions matching TRBD2. The V and J ends lost 4 bases and 1 base, in that order; junction bases with no gene match: 6. Germline V gives CDR1 SGHRS, CDR2 YFSETQ. The length of the CDR3 is 16 residues. The CDR3: CASSVSSGGGTDTQYF. The CDR3 coding sequence is TGCGCCAGCAGCGTCTCTAGCGGGGGAGGCACAGATACGCAGTATTTT.

The chain combines TRBV3-1 (or the pseudogene TRBV3-2) with TRBJ1-6; 8 bases match TRBD1. This CDR3 spans 14 amino acids. V trimming: 6 bases; J trimming: 7 bases; junction bases outside the gene matches: 5. Germline V gene sequence: CDR1 LGHDT, CDR2 YNNKEL (reference sequence). As DNA, the CDR3 is TGTGCCAGCAGTCTAACAGGGGGGAATTCACCCCTCCACTTT. It yields the protein CASSLTGGNSPLHF.

This clone was counted only a few times. This sequence joins TRBV19 and TRBJ1-2; D unclear. V was trimmed by 6 bases and J by 1 base, leaving 6 bases between them. The germline V gene has CDR1 LNHDA and CDR2 SQIVND (reference sequence). This CDR3 is built from 12 residues. In DNA, the CDR3 is TGTGCCAGTAGCGACATTAACTATGGCTACACCTTC. Its protein is CASSDINYGYTF.

V usage is TRBV18 and J usage is TRBJ1-2; perhaps TRBD1 as D (5 bases). CDR3 length: 20 residues. Germline CDR1 and CDR2: KGHSH and LQKENI. Trimming pared 4 bases from V and 7 bases from J, leaving 34 bases between. CDR3 loop: CASSRSWDPRSRVGRIGYTF. DNA of the CDR3: TGTGCCAGCTCACGGTCTTGGGACCCTCGGTCCAGGGTGGGTCGGATTGGCTACACCTTC.